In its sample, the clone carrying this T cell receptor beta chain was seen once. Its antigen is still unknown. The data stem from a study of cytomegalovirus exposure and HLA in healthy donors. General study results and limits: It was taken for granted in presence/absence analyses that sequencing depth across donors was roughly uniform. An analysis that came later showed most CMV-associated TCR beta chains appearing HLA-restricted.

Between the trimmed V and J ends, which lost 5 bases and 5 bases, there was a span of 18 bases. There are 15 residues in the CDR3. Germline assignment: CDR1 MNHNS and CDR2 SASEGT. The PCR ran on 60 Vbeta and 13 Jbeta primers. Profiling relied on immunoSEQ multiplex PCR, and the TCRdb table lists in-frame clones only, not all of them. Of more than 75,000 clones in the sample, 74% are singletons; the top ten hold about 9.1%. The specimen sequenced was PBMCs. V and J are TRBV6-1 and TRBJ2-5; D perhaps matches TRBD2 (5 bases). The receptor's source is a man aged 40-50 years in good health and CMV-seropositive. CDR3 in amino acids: CASSPAVGPGETQYF. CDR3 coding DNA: TGTGCCAGCAGTCCTGCCGTTGGTCCGGGGGAGACCCAGTACTTC.